The 18 T cell receptor beta chains below were found in one sample sequenced in a study of graft-versus-host responses after intestinal transplantation. Here immunoSEQ multiplex PCR was the method, and the copy in TCRdb shows in-frame clones only, minus some. Of over 75,000 clones detected, roughly 86% appear once; the ten largest clones hold more than 1.4%. The sample in question was PBMCs, obtained 255 days after intestinal transplant. Receptors originate from a human patient who received an intestinal transplant, so some T cells may come from the graft donor.

CDR3 region: CASSLGGLSGNTIYF. CDR3 in DNA: TGTGCCAGCAGCTTGGGGGGTCTCTCTGGAAACACCATATATTTT. The chain uses TRBV5-4 and TRBJ1-3; D remains unclear. The CDR3 is made up of 15 amino acids. The V and J ends lost 0 bases and 0 bases respectively, with 7 bases between them. Per germline, CDR1 SGHNT and CDR2 YYREEE (reference sequence).

The chain employs TRBV7-6 and TRBJ1-3; TRBD1 matches 7 bases. The V segment lost 1 base and the J segment 8 bases; nucleotides outside the gene matches: 8. CDR1 and CDR2 from the germline V gene are SGHVS and FNYEAQ. The CDR3 length is 15 residues. CDR3 region: CASSLDERGLDTIYF. The CDR3 DNA follows: TGTGCCAGCAGCTTAGACGAGAGGGGGCTGGACACCATATATTTT.

The chain is built from TRBV9 and TRBJ2-5, with D perhaps matching TRBD1 or TRBD2 (6 bases each). The CDR3 loop spans 17 amino acids. CDR1 is SGDLS and CDR2 is YYNGEE in the germline V gene. Between the trimmed V and J ends, which lost 3 bases and 5 bases, there was a span of 23 bases. The CDR3 reads CASSAGGRGGVSETQYF. As DNA, the CDR3 is TGTGCCAGCAGCGCCGGGGGCAGGGGAGGCGTTTCGGAGACCCAGTACTTC. Using reference TRBV9 and TRBJ2-5 for the parts outside the CDR3, the full variable domain is DSGVTQTPKHLITATGQRVTLRCSPRSGDLSVYWYQQSLDQGLQFLIQYYNGEERAKGNILERFSAQQFPDLHSELNLSSLELGDSALYFCASSAGGRGGVSETQYFGPGTRLLVL.

This rearrangement joins TRBV4-2 to TRBJ1-4, with D perhaps TRBD1 (5 bases). Germline V CDR1 and CDR2: LGHNA, YNFKEQ. The CDR3 loop spans 16 amino acids. V was shortened by 0 bases and J by 8 bases, with 16 bases between the two germline ends. CDR3 region: CASSQDPGEGREKLFF. DNA for the CDR3: TGTGCCAGCAGCCAAGATCCGGGGGAGGGGAGGGAAAAACTGTTTTTT.

The gene calls are TRBV18 and TRBJ2-7, with D possibly TRBD2 on 6 matching bases. V gave up 3 bases and J gave up 5 bases, with 23 bases separating them. The CDR3 has 17 residues. Germline V gene data show CDR1 as KGHSH and CDR2 as LQKENI. The CDR3 protein is CASSPRGRDSLGHEQYF. CDR3 bases: TGTGCCAGCTCACCCCGCGGCAGGGACTCCCTGGGACACGAGCAGTACTTC. The full variable domain, in which reference TRBV18 and TRBJ2-7 provide the parts outside the CDR3, is NAGVMQNPRHLVRRRGQEARLRCSPMKGHSHVYWYRQLPEEGLKFMVYLQKENIIDESGMPKERFSAEFPKEGPSILRIQQVVRGDSAAYFCASSPRGRDSLGHEQYFGPGTRLTVT.

This clone came up once. The chain is built from TRBV7-2 and TRBJ2-3; 8 bases match TRBD2. V lost 4 bases to trimming and J lost 4 bases; unmatched junction nucleotides: 7. Germline lookup yields CDR1 SGHTA and CDR2 FQGNSA. The CDR3 is 15 residues long. The CDR3 DNA sequence: TGTGCCAGCAGCTCAAGTAGCGGGGTCGCAGATACGCAGTATTTT. Encoded protein: CASSSSSGVADTQYF.

The rearrangement uses TRBV7-9 and TRBJ2-1, with TRBD2 matching 10 bases. This CDR3 has 13 residues. Germline CDR1 reads SEHNR; CDR2 reads FQNEAQ (reference sequence). CDR3 region: CAGASGRSIEQFF. The CDR3 bases are TGTGCTGGGGCTAGCGGGAGAAGTATTGAGCAGTTCTTC.

The chain recombines TRBV4-2 with TRBJ2-1, with D hard to call. This CDR3 has 16 residues. Germline lookup yields CDR1 LGHNA and CDR2 YNFKEQ. Trimming left V 0 bases short and J 4 bases short, with 13 bases between. CDR3 nucleotides: TGTGCCAGCAGCCAAGAAGAACTCGCCCCTTACAATGAGCAGTTCTTC. Translation gives CASSQEELAPYNEQFF.

The chain's CDR3 is CASSSRTPPGQPEAFF. The CDR3 DNA reads as TGTGCCAGCAGCTCTAGAACCCCCCCGGGACAACCTGAAGCTTTCTTT. The V and J genes are TRBV7-9 and TRBJ1-1, with D perhaps matching TRBD1 (6 bases). The germline V gene encodes CDR1 SEHNR and CDR2 FQNEAQ (reference sequence). The CDR3 is 16 residues long. With 4 bases removed from V and 6 bases from J, the gap between germline ends came to 21 bases.

V is TRBV9 and J is TRBJ1-2; no definite D call. V was cut by 1 base and J by 3 bases, with 19 bases left in between. The CDR3 has 17 residues. Per the germline V gene, CDR1 is SGDLS and CDR2 is YYNGEE. CDR3 sequence reads: CASSVFSSSDSYYGYTF. As DNA, the CDR3 is TGTGCCAGCAGCGTATTCAGCAGCTCAGATTCCTACTATGGCTACACCTTC. Full variable domain (remainder filled in from reference TRBV9 and TRBJ1-2): DSGVTQTPKHLITATGQRVTLRCSPRSGDLSVYWYQQSLDQGLQFLIQYYNGEERAKGNILERFSAQQFPDLHSELNLSSLELGDSALYFCASSVFSSSDSYYGYTFGSGTRLTVV.

The rearrangement links TRBV13 to TRBJ1-6, with TRBD1 identical over 7 bases. This CDR3 has 19 amino acids. After removal of 5 bases from V and 0 bases from J, the junction contained 13 bases not matched to a gene. Germline values: CDR1 PRHDT, CDR2 FYEKMQ (reference sequence). This chain's CDR3 is CASSGHRGSSLSYNSPLHF. CDR3 nucleotides: TGTGCCAGCAGCGGACACAGGGGTTCCAGCCTCTCCTATAATTCACCCCTCCACTTT.

V and J are TRBV5-1 and TRBJ2-1; 12 nucleotides agree with TRBD1. Unmatched junction bases numbered 16, after V lost 3 bases and J lost 6 bases. Germline CDR1 reads SGHRS; CDR2 reads YFSETQ. The CDR3 has 19 residues. CDR3 protein: CASSSGQGAYWRFFNEQFF. CDR3 coding DNA: TGCGCCAGCAGCTCGGGACAGGGGGCCTACTGGCGTTTCTTCAATGAGCAGTTCTTC.

The V gene is TRBV6-5, the J gene TRBJ1-2; the match to TRBD1 covers 8 bases. V trimming: 0 bases; J trimming: 2 bases; junction bases outside the gene matches: 5. CDR1 is MNHEY and CDR2 is SVGAGI in the germline V gene. CDR3 length: 16 amino acids. Here the CDR3 DNA reads TGTGCCAGCAGTTACTCCGCGGACAGGGTAAACTATGGCTACACCTTC. Amino acids: CASSYSADRVNYGYTF.

The chain carries TRBV7-8 and TRBJ2-5, with 11 bases that match TRBD1. Germline CDR1 is SGHVS and CDR2 is FQNEAQ. The CDR3 covers 13 residues. The V and J ends lost 5 bases and 5 bases, in that order; junction bases with no gene match: 1. Here the CDR3 reads CASSRDRGETQYF. The CDR3 DNA is TGTGCCAGCAGCCGGGACAGGGGGGAGACCCAGTACTTC.

In DNA, the CDR3 is TGTGCCAGCAGCCAAATTTCCCGTCTCAGCACAGATACGCAGTATTTT. Its translation is CASSQISRLSTDTQYF. The chain is built from TRBV28 and TRBJ2-3, with no clear D. Trimming left V 6 bases short and J 0 bases short, with 16 bases between. CDR3 size: 16 residues. The germline V gene has CDR1 MDHEN and CDR2 SYDVKM.

This chain uses TRBV30 with TRBJ1-1; D gene ambiguous. V lost 0 bases, J lost 2 bases, and 13 bases lay in between. The length of the CDR3 is 15 residues. Germline V gives CDR1 GTSNPN, CDR2 SVGIG (reference sequence). Written as DNA, the CDR3 is TGTGCCTGGAGTGTACTCCCGTACTTAAACACTGAAGCTTTCTTT. Residues: CAWSVLPYLNTEAFF.

This clone was picked up a small number of times. This rearrangement joins TRBV6-1 to TRBJ2-5; TRBD1 aligns across 7 bases. The trim removed 2 bases at V and 4 bases at J, leaving 13 bases unmatched. The CDR3 totals 17 residues. Germline V gene data show CDR1 as MNHNS and CDR2 as SASEGT. The CDR3 spells CASSERGQAVYRETQYF. For the CDR3, the DNA is TGTGCCAGCAGTGAAAGGGGGCAGGCAGTTTATCGAGAGACCCAGTACTTC.

The J gene is TRBJ2-1, the V gene TRBV4-1; no reliable D call. This CDR3 spans 19 amino acids. Germline V gives CDR1 MGHRA, CDR2 YSYEKL. Trimming removed 1 base at V and 0 bases at J, with 19 bases between. This chain's CDR3 is CASSQGRNFLPSSYNEQFF. CDR3 bases: TGCGCCAGCAGCCAAGGCCGGAACTTTTTACCCAGCTCCTACAATGAGCAGTTCTTC.